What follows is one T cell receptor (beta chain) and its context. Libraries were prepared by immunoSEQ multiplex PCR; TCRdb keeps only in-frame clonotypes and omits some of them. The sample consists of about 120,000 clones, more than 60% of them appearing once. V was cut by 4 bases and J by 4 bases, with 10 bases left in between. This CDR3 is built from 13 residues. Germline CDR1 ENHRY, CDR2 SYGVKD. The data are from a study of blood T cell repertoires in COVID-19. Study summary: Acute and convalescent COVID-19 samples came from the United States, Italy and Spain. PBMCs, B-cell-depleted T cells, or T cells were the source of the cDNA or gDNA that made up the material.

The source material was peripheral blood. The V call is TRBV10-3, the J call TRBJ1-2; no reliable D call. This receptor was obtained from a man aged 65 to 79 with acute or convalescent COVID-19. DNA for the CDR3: TGTGCCATCAGTGCCCCGAGCGGCTATGGCTACACCTTC. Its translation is CAISAPSGYGYTF.